The next 19 T cell receptor beta chains were all read from a single sample in a study of post-analysis software for immune sequencing data. Unique molecular identifiers featured in each of the TCR beta cDNA libraries. TCRdb independently ran MiXCR on the PCR reads; one entry per CDR3 protein. The sample records about 770,000 distinct CDR3 sequences, 40% to 55% being singletons. Their cognate antigens are unknown. Findings and caveats of the study: Among a few TRBV segments more frequent in patients than controls were TRBV5-6, TRBV5-1 and TRBV20-1.

Input material: blood. All receptors come from a girl aged 10 to 17 with multiple sclerosis.

The J gene is TRBJ2-1, the V gene TRBV20-1; D is undetermined. This CDR3 comprises 12 residues. Germline CDR1 DFQATT, CDR2 SNEGSKA (reference sequence). The ends were cut back, 3 bases at V and 5 bases at J, with 8 bases in the middle. The CDR3 is CSASQRNNEQFF. Here the CDR3 DNA reads TGCAGTGCTAGCCAACGTAACAATGAGCAGTTCTTC.

This clonotype was counted between two and nine times. This chain links TRBV10-3 with TRBJ1-5; D call uncertain. The ends were cut back, 6 bases at V and 3 bases at J, with 9 bases in the middle. Germline V gene sequence: CDR1 ENHRY, CDR2 SYGVKD. This CDR3 region has 13 residues. CDR3 coding DNA: TGTGCCATCAGCGGACGGGACAATCAGCCCCAGCATTTT. This sequence encodes CAISGRDNQPQHF.

This clonotype was seen only a few times. The chain uses TRBV6-5 and TRBJ2-7; 9 positions agree with TRBD1. CDR3 length: 14 amino acids. CDR1 MNHEY and CDR2 SVGAGI come from the germline V gene. V was clipped by 5 bases and J by 5 bases; unmatched bases: 7. CDR3 nucleotides: TGTGCCAGCAGTGACCGGGACAGGGTCCACGAGCAGTACTTC. Protein product: CASSDRDRVHEQYF.

The chain uses TRBV20-1 and TRBJ2-3; D gene uncertain. CDR1 and CDR2 (germline): DFQATT, SNEGSKA (reference sequence). This CDR3 has 17 residues. V dropped 6 bases and J dropped 1 base, with 23 bases sitting between them. The CDR3 region has the DNA TGCAGTGCCGCAATTCCGGGCCCCGGGTTGCGCACAGATACGCAGTATTTT. Encoded protein: CSAAIPGPGLRTDTQYF.

The chain links TRBV7-6 to TRBJ2-5; a weak D match, TRBD1 (7 bases). The closer fit of TRBJ2-7 to the DNA end suggests the J call may be wrong. CDR1 and CDR2 from the germline V gene are SGHVS and FNYEAQ. The CDR3 spans 15 residues. The CDR3 here is CASSLQGGLGYEQYF. The CDR3 DNA follows: TGTGCCAGCAGCTTGCAGGGGGGCTTGGGATACGAGCAGTACTTC.

The chain is built from TRBV7-8 and TRBJ2-7; tentative D call: TRBD2 (6 bases). The tail of the sequence fits TRBJ2-1 better, so the J call may be wrong. Germline assignment: CDR1 SGHVS and CDR2 FQNEAQ. This CDR3 comprises 16 residues. The CDR3 nucleotides are TGTGCCAGCAGCCCAGAGGCTAGCGAGGGGAACAATGAGCAGTTCTTC. It translates to CASSPEASEGNNEQFF.

The V call is TRBV27, the J call TRBJ2-7; 11 nucleotides line up with TRBD1. Germline lookup yields CDR1 MNHEY and CDR2 SMNVEV (reference sequence). The CDR3 is 15 amino acids. The trim removed 2 bases at V and 2 bases at J, leaving 2 bases unmatched. The CDR3 protein is CASSLLGQGAYEQYF. CDR3 DNA: TGTGCCAGCAGTTTACTGGGACAGGGGGCCTACGAGCAGTACTTC.

The chain links TRBV3-1 to TRBJ2-7, with 12 bases fitting TRBD2. J was trimmed by 1 base and V by 0 bases; bases with no gene match: 4. Germline loops: CDR1 LGHDT, CDR2 YNNKEL (reference sequence). The CDR3 is made up of 17 amino acids. The CDR3 DNA sequence: TGTGCCAGCAGCCAAGAACGACTAGCGGGAGAGTCCTACGAGCAGTACTTC. Its translation: CASSQERLAGESYEQYF.

The chain joins TRBV2 to TRBJ2-1; tentative D call: TRBD2 (6 bases). Germline V gene sequence: CDR1 SNHLY, CDR2 FYNNEI. V gave up 0 bases and J gave up 2 bases, with 20 bases separating them. The CDR3 totals 19 residues. The CDR3, as DNA: TGTGCCAGCAGTGAAGCGCTCTTCGGGGTTGGCGGGACCTACAATGAGCAGTTCTTC. It codes for CASSEALFGVGGTYNEQFF.

The V and J genes are TRBV4-1 and TRBJ1-2; a weak D match, TRBD1 (5 bases). The CDR3 has 15 residues. Trimming cost V 2 bases and J 6 bases, with 16 bases left between them. Per the germline V gene, CDR1 is MGHRA and CDR2 is YSYEKL. Here the CDR3 DNA reads TGCGCCAGCAGCCAACAACGACCAGGGTTGCATGGCTACACCTTC. This sequence encodes CASSQQRPGLHGYTF.

This chain connects TRBV13 to TRBJ2-7; no clear D gene. This CDR3 region has 14 residues. V lost 2 bases and J lost 7, with 15 bases in between. Per germline, CDR1 PRHDT and CDR2 FYEKMQ (reference sequence). The CDR3 DNA is TGTGCCAGCAGCTTACATGGACCACCAAGGGAGCAGTACTTC. This translates into CASSLHGPPREQYF.

The rearrangement uses TRBV24-1 and TRBJ2-2; tentative D call: TRBD1 (6 bases). Trimming removed 4 bases from V and 8 bases from J, with 16 bases in between. Germline lookup yields CDR1 KGHDR and CDR2 SFDVKD. The CDR3 covers 15 residues. This CDR3 reads CATSESRAGEGELFF. CDR3 nucleotide sequence: TGTGCCACCAGTGAGTCGAGGGCAGGGGAGGGGGAGCTGTTTTTT.

The gene calls are TRBV20-1 and TRBJ2-7, with 7 bases fitting TRBD1. With V trimmed by 1 base and J by 2 bases, 8 bases remained unmatched. Germline CDR1 is DFQATT and CDR2 is SNEGSKA (reference sequence). The length of the CDR3 is 15 residues. CDR3 residues: CSARAPGTAAYEQYF. The CDR3, as DNA: TGCAGTGCTAGAGCACCCGGGACAGCTGCCTACGAGCAGTACTTC.

Comment on this clonotype: One junction end disagrees with the germline gene, perhaps due to a read error. The chain employs TRBV20-1 and TRBJ2-6; D possibly matches TRBD1 or TRBD2 (5 bases each). The CDR3 runs to 15 residues. The germline gives CDR1 DFQATT, CDR2 SNEGSKA (reference sequence). CDR3 residues: CSAKIGASGANVQTF. DNA of the CDR3: TGCAGTGCTAAAATCGGGGCCTCTGGGGCCAACGTCCAGACTTTC.

V and J are TRBV9 and TRBJ2-6, with TRBD1 matching over 8 bases. The length of the CDR3 is 18 residues. Germline CDR1 is SGDLS and CDR2 is YYNGEE. V was clipped by 4 bases and J by 0 bases; unmatched bases: 9. The CDR3 nucleotides read TGTGCCAGCAGCCCTCGGACAGGGTTTGTCTCTGGGGCCAACGTCCTGACTTTC. The encoded protein is CASSPRTGFVSGANVLTF.

There are a few counts of this clonotype. The CDR3 DNA follows: TGCGCCAGCAGCTTGGACGGTATTTACACCTTC. Protein sequence: CASSLDGIYTF. The chain uses TRBV5-1 and TRBJ1-2; D is undetermined. V shed 0 bases and J shed 11 bases, with 8 bases lying between them. Per the germline V gene, CDR1 is SGHRS and CDR2 is YFSETQ. CDR3 length: 11 amino acids. The complete variable domain, with remaining parts taken from reference TRBV5-1 and TRBJ1-2, reads KAGVTQTPRYLIKTRGQQVTLSCSPISGHRSVSWYQQTPGQGLQFLFEYFSETQRNKGNFPGRFSGRQFSNSRSEMNVSTLELGDSALYLCASSLDGIYTFGSGTRLTVV.

The chain carries TRBV10-3 and TRBJ1-3, with a weak D call TRBD1 (5 bases). CDR1 ENHRY and CDR2 SYGVKD come from the germline V gene. Trimming stripped 4 bases from V and 0 bases from J, with 10 bases between. This CDR3 is 15 amino acids long. This CDR3 reads CAISVGGDSGNTIYF. In nucleotides, the CDR3 is TGTGCCATCAGTGTCGGGGGAGACTCTGGAAACACCATATATTTT.

The rearrangement uses TRBV7-2 and TRBJ2-1; 9 bases align to TRBD2. With 5 bases clipped from V and 11 bases from J, the junction kept 16 bases outside the gene matches. The germline CDR1 and CDR2 sequences are SGHTA and FQGNSA. The CDR3 is made up of 16 amino acids. CDR3 loop: CASSTGLAGGPYKQFF. The CDR3 bases are TGTGCCAGCAGCACCGGACTGGCGGGAGGGCCCTATAAGCAGTTCTTC.

The genes are TRBV4-3 and TRBJ1-1; no reliable D call. This CDR3 has 15 residues. Trimming removed 2 bases from V and 1 base from J, with 11 bases in between. Germline V lookup: CDR1 LGHNA, CDR2 YSLEER. DNA of the CDR3: TGCGCCAGCAGCCAATACCCGGGAGGGAACACTGAAGCTTTCTTT. Its protein is CASSQYPGGNTEAFF.